The source of this T cell receptor beta chain is a study of OX40 agonist ivuxolimab in advanced cancers. Looking at the study overall: The costimulatory receptor OX40 (CD134) was targeted by ivuxolimab, a fully human IgG2 agonistic monoclonal antibody. Intravenous ivuxolimab was administered to patients every 2 weeks at six dose levels: 0.01, 0.1, 0.3, 1.5, 3 and 10 mg/kg. Among the roughly 52 dose-escalation patients, about 20 had hepatocellular carcinoma, about 15 melanoma, 9 renal cell carcinoma and 9 head and neck cancer. In the dose-escalation cohort, approximately 82% of patients were male, and the mean age was 60 years with a range of 23 to 79. Prior anti-PD-1, anti-PD-L1 or anti-CTLA-4 therapy was permitted, and 30% to 50% of dose-escalation patients had received checkpoint inhibitors. Partial responses occurred in three dose-escalation patients, of whom one had hepatocellular carcinoma and two had cutaneous melanoma. Peripheral TCRbeta sequencing aimed to test whether ivuxolimab altered TCR sequence diversity and caused clonal T-cell expansion. The paper covers the monotherapy dose-escalation part of the phase I ivuxolimab trial, which included N = 52 patients. Here is what the overall study found, with its caveats: Partial responders in the 0.1-3.0 mg/kg groups had among the lowest normalized peripheral clonal expansion, especially among CD8+ T cells. Clonal expansion of both CD4+ and CD8+ blood T cells was observed from baseline to week 6 at doses 0.1 to 3.0 mg/kg. The antigen specificity of the peripheral T cells that underwent clonal expansion was not determined. Low levels of normalized T-cell clonal expansion were also seen in some patients who did not respond. After ivuxolimab, expanded clones were on average more numerous among CD8+ T cells than among CD4+ T cells.

The trial excluded patients who had a history of autoimmune disease or were on systemic immunosuppression. Peripheral blood for TCR sequencing was collected from all dose cohorts at baseline, on cycle 4 day 1, and on cycle 7 day 1. Samples were obtained from an open-label, multicenter, first-in-human phase I dose-escalation trial of ivuxolimab. Adults with locally advanced or metastatic melanoma, renal cell carcinoma, hepatocellular carcinoma or head and neck squamous cell carcinoma were enrolled in the trial. Before TCR sequencing, CD4+ and CD8+ T cells were separately sorted from peripheral blood. A note on this clone: Its antigen remains unidentified. Per-nucleotide qualities are absent, and no much larger clonotype sits a single base away.

Genomic DNA was isolated from the sorted cells so that the TCRbeta CDR3 region could be sequenced. TCRbeta CDR3 regions were sequenced using the immunoSEQ Assay. TCRdb holds this immuneACCESS table with in-frame rearrangements only. Some clones are missing; in checked studies, unresolved V genes explain under half, and the rest has no known cause. This sample lists about 26,000 clones; under 80% were detected once. The top ten clonotypes cover roughly 15% of the sample. Its CDR3 holds 16 amino acids, cysteine through phenylalanine. Only CDR3 DNA remains: 48 bases, in frame from the first base. As encoded in the germline V gene, CDR1 is LGHNA while CDR2 is YSLEER. A distance of 19 bases separates the germline ends of V and J, which lose 0 bases and 7 bases respectively.

The sample in question was CD4+ or CD8+ T cells sorted from blood, obtained in a trial of the OX40 agonist ivuxolimab. The TCR was taken from an adult with an advanced solid tumor such as melanoma, head and neck, liver or kidney cancer. Recombination connected TRBV4-3 to TRBJ2-7; the D gene is perhaps TRBD1, from 5 matching bases. Read as DNA, the sequence is TGCGCCAGCAGCCAAGATAGGTCAGCACAGGCACGGGAGCAGTACTTC. Translated, this gives CASSQDRSAQAREQYF.